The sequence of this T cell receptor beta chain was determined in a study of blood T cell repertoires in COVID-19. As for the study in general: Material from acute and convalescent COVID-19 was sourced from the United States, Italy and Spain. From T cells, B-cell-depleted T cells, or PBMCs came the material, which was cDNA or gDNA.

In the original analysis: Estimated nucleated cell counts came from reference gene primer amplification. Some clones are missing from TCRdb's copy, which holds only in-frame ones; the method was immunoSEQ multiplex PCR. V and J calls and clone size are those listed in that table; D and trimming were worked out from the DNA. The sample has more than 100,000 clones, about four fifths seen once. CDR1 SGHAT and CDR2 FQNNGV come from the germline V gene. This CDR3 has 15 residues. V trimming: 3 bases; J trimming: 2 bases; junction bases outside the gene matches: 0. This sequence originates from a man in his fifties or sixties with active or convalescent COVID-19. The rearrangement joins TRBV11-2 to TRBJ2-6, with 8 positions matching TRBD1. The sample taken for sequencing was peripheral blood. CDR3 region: CASSFRGPGANVLTF. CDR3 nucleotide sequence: TGTGCCAGCAGCTTCAGGGGGCCTGGGGCCAACGTCCTGACTTTC.